These 30 T cell receptor beta chains were sequenced from one sample in a study of blood T cell repertoires in COVID-19. Libraries were prepared by immunoSEQ multiplex PCR; TCRdb keeps only in-frame clonotypes and omits some of them. The sample records fewer than 300,000 clones, more than 85% being singletons. The sample was peripheral blood. The receptors shown here come from a man aged 25-45 years with acute or convalescent COVID-19.

This chain uses TRBV7-2 with TRBJ2-4; D unresolved. Deletions cut 1 base from V and 12 bases from J, with 7 bases between. Germline V lookup: CDR1 SGHTA, CDR2 FQGNSA. The CDR3 spans 11 residues. The CDR3 reads CASSLGGNQYF. The CDR3 region has the DNA TGTGCCAGCAGCTTAGGTGGCAATCAGTACTTC.

J is TRBJ1-4 and V is TRBV9; 11 nucleotides align to TRBD1. The CDR3 runs 17 residues. Germline CDR1 SGDLS, CDR2 YYNGEE. V gave up 2 bases and J gave up 3 bases; unmatched junction bases: 6. CDR3 DNA: TGTGCCAGCAGCGTCCGGGACAGGGGGAGATCTAATGAAAAACTGTTTTTT. It translates to CASSVRDRGRSNEKLFF.

The V and J genes are TRBV20-1 and TRBJ1-2; tentative D call: TRBD1 (6 bases). The CDR3 has 10 residues. Germline CDR1 and CDR2: DFQATT and SNEGSKA (reference sequence). Between the trimmed V and J ends, which lost 5 bases and 10 bases, there was a span of 11 bases. CDR3 in amino acids: CSAYRASYTF. In nucleotides, the CDR3 is TGCAGTGCTTACAGGGCCTCCTACACCTTC.

There are a few counts of this clone. The V gene is TRBV5-6, the J gene TRBJ1-1; D possibly corresponds to TRBD1 (6 bases). Germline CDR1 and CDR2: SGHDT and YYEEEE. The CDR3 contains 14 residues. V was trimmed by 6 bases and J by 4 bases, leaving 16 bases between them. CDR3 protein: CASTLRGGVTEAFF. The DNA of the CDR3 is TGTGCCAGCACCCTTAGGGGGGGGGTCACTGAAGCTTTCTTT. Drawing the rest from reference TRBV5-6 and TRBJ1-1, the complete variable domain is DAGVTQSPTHLIKTRGQQVTLRCSPKSGHDTVSWYQQALGQGPQFIFQYYEEEERQRGNFPDRFSGHQFPNYSSELNVNALLLGDSALYLCASTLRGGVTEAFFGQGTRLTVV.

Concerning this clone: The same CDR3 also results from other DNA sequences found in this sample. The chain joins TRBV5-1 to TRBJ2-3; D might be TRBD1 (5 bases). Germline loops: CDR1 SGHRS, CDR2 YFSETQ. Trimming shortened V by 4 bases and J by 3 bases, and 9 bases separated the two germline ends. This CDR3 comprises 13 residues. The CDR3 region has the DNA TGCGCCAGCAGCCAGGGCGGAACAGATACGCAGTATTTT. Translated: CASSQGGTDTQYF.

The genes are TRBV7-9 and TRBJ1-1; unclear D gene. Trimming removed 5 bases at V and 1 base at J, with 8 bases between. The length of the CDR3 is 13 residues. CDR1 is SEHNR and CDR2 is FQNEAQ in the germline V gene (reference sequence). CDR3 in amino acids: CASSATENTEAFF. CDR3 DNA sequence: TGTGCCAGCAGCGCTACAGAGAACACTGAAGCTTTCTTT.

The CDR3 sequence: CASSPTSGSTGELFF. DNA for the CDR3: TGTGCCAGCAGCCCGACTAGCGGGAGCACCGGGGAGCTGTTTTTT. The chain uses TRBV7-2 and TRBJ2-2, with 12 bases aligning to TRBD2. Per the germline V gene, CDR1 is SGHTA and CDR2 is FQGNSA. The length of the CDR3 is 15 residues. V gave up 5 bases and J gave up 4 bases; unmatched junction bases: 2.

The chain joins TRBV7-3 to TRBJ2-1; 15 bases match TRBD2. Germline V gene sequence: CDR1 SGHTA, CDR2 FQGTGA. This CDR3 contains 21 residues. The V and J ends lost 2 bases and 5 bases, in that order; junction bases with no gene match: 16. CDR3 nucleotide sequence: TGTGCCAGCAGCTTAGGAGGAGATCGGACTAGCGGGAGGGCCCCCCACAATGAGCAGTTCTTC. It encodes CASSLGGDRTSGRAPHNEQFF.

V and J are TRBV3-1 (or the pseudogene TRBV3-2) and TRBJ2-2, with 8 bases aligning to TRBD1. Germline CDR1 and CDR2: LGHDT and YNNKEL (reference sequence). With 4 bases clipped from V and 1 base from J, the junction kept 2 bases outside the gene matches. The CDR3 loop spans 15 amino acids. CDR3 protein: CASSRQGMNTGELFF. In DNA, the CDR3 is TGTGCCAGCAGCCGACAGGGGATGAACACCGGGGAGCTGTTTTTT.

The genes are TRBV9 and TRBJ2-3, with 9 nucleotides matching TRBD2. Unmatched junction bases numbered 6, after V lost 3 bases and J lost 1 base. Germline-derived CDR1 and CDR2 are SGDLS and YYNGEE. The CDR3 runs 16 residues. CDR3 sequence reads: CASSAPRGGGTDTQYF. Written as DNA, the CDR3 is TGTGCCAGCAGCGCACCGCGGGGGGGCGGCACAGATACGCAGTATTTT.

The chain carries TRBV7-9 and TRBJ1-4; D call uncertain. The germline V gene has CDR1 SEHNR and CDR2 FQNEAQ (reference sequence). The CDR3 runs 14 residues. V dropped 6 bases and J dropped 9 bases, with 17 bases sitting between them. The CDR3 loop reads CASSPERAWKKLFF. The CDR3 region has the DNA TGTGCCAGCAGTCCAGAGCGGGCATGGAAAAAACTGTTTTTT.

This sequence joins TRBV11-3 and TRBJ2-5; D call uncertain. The CDR3 covers 14 residues. V was clipped by 4 bases and J by 3 bases, with 12 bases between them. Germline V gene sequence: CDR1 SGHNT, CDR2 YENEEA. The CDR3 loop is CASSSVGGEETQYF. The CDR3 region has the DNA TGTGCCAGCAGCTCCGTCGGCGGAGAAGAGACCCAGTACTTC. The full variable domain, rest sourced from reference TRBV11-3 and TRBJ2-5, is EAGVVQSPRYKIIEKKQPVAFWCNPISGHNTLYWYLQNLGQGPELLIRYENEEAVDDSQLPKDRFSAERLKGVDSTLKIQPAELGDSAVYLCASSSVGGEETQYFGPGTRLLVL.

The V gene is TRBV29-1, the J gene TRBJ1-2, with D unclear. CDR3 length equals 12 residues. Trimming left V 7 bases short and J 6 bases short, with 15 bases between. Germline values: CDR1 SQVTM, CDR2 ANQGSEA. CDR3 amino acids: CSARLNSDGYTF. CDR3 DNA sequence: TGCAGCGCTCGCCTCAACAGTGATGGCTACACCTTC.

This sequence joins TRBV7-2 and TRBJ2-7; tentatively, D is TRBD2 (6 bases). CDR3 size: 15 residues. Deletions cut 5 bases from V and 0 bases from J, with 14 bases between. The germline gives CDR1 SGHTA, CDR2 FQGNSA. The CDR3 nucleotides are TGTGCCAGCAGCCCACCCGGGACTGTCTCCTACGAGCAGTACTTC. As protein: CASSPPGTVSYEQYF.

V usage is TRBV28 and J usage is TRBJ1-5, with a weak D call TRBD1 (5 bases). V lost 1 base, J lost 10 bases, and 14 bases lay in between. CDR3 size: 14 residues. In germline, CDR1 is MDHEN, CDR2 SYDVKM. CDR3 bases: TGTGCCAGCAGTTTATTTTTAGCAGGGTACCCCCAGCATTTT. Its protein is CASSLFLAGYPQHF.

This CDR3 reads CASIRQGRNYGYTF. CDR3 in DNA: TGTGCCAGCATCAGGCAGGGAAGAAACTATGGCTACACCTTC. The chain has TRBV2 and TRBJ1-2; D perhaps matches TRBD1 (5 bases). CDR3 length: 14 amino acids. Germline CDR1 reads SNHLY; CDR2 reads FYNNEI. Trimming took 7 bases from V and 2 from J, leaving 14 bases between them.

This clone was recorded only once. The V call is TRBV11-2, the J call TRBJ2-1, with TRBD1 matching over 11 bases. The CDR3 totals 15 residues. Germline V gene sequence: CDR1 SGHAT, CDR2 FQNNGV. V dropped 6 bases and J dropped 7; count of bases not matched to a gene: 8. CDR3 DNA: TGTGCCAGCAGGTACGGGGACAGGGGGAGGAATGAGCAGTTCTTC. It encodes CASRYGDRGRNEQFF.

This rearrangement joins TRBV6-1 to TRBJ1-2, with a tentative D call TRBD1 (5 bases). Trimming took 3 bases from V and 3 from J, leaving 8 bases between them. Per germline, CDR1 MNHNS and CDR2 SASEGT. The CDR3 loop spans 13 amino acids. The CDR3 nucleotides read TGTGCCAGCAGTGAGGCAGGGTACTATGGCTACACCTTC. It yields the protein CASSEAGYYGYTF.

This clone was found once. The rearrangement joins TRBV19 to TRBJ2-3; D gene ambiguous. The germline V gene has CDR1 LNHDA and CDR2 SQIVND (reference sequence). V was cut by 5 bases and J by 3 bases, with 12 bases left in between. The CDR3 totals 14 residues. The CDR3 loop is CASSSRGGTDTQYF. DNA of the CDR3: TGTGCCAGTAGTTCCCGAGGTGGGACAGATACGCAGTATTTT.

The CDR3 sequence is CASSLGRGEEDTQYF. CDR3 nucleotide sequence: TGTGCCAGCAGTTTAGGGCGGGGCGAGGAAGATACGCAGTATTTT. The rearrangement joins TRBV28 to TRBJ2-3; a possible D gene is TRBD2 (6 bases). Trimming took 2 bases from V and 5 from J, leaving 14 bases between them. The CDR3 sequence is 15 residues long. Germline loops: CDR1 MDHEN, CDR2 SYDVKM. Full variable domain (outside the CDR3, taken from reference TRBV28 and TRBJ2-3): DVKVTQSSRYLVKRTGEKVFLECVQDMDHENMFWYRQDPGLGLRLIYFSYDVKMKEKGDIPEGYSVSREKKERFSLILESASTNQTSMYLCASSLGRGEEDTQYFGPGTRLTVL.

This chain joins TRBV28 and TRBJ1-2; 11 bases map to TRBD1. V dropped 3 bases and J dropped 2; count of bases not matched to a gene: 2. Germline CDR1 reads MDHEN; CDR2 reads SYDVKM. The CDR3 spans 15 residues. The CDR3: CASSLDRGRNYGYTF. In DNA, the CDR3 is TGTGCCAGCAGTTTGGACAGGGGGCGCAACTATGGCTACACCTTC.

The rearrangement uses TRBV18 and TRBJ2-5, with D possibly being TRBD1 (5 bases). Per the germline V gene, CDR1 is KGHSH and CDR2 is LQKENI. This CDR3 contains 14 residues. The V and J ends lost 3 bases and 0 bases respectively, with 8 bases between them. The CDR3 sequence: CASSPQGYQETQYF. In DNA form, the CDR3 reads TGTGCCAGCTCACCTCAGGGCTACCAAGAGACCCAGTACTTC.

The chain combines TRBV13 with TRBJ1-1; a weak D match, TRBD1 (6 bases). This CDR3 contains 16 residues. V was cut by 0 bases and J by 1 base, with 12 bases left in between. Per germline, CDR1 PRHDT and CDR2 FYEKMQ (reference sequence). CDR3 sequence (DNA): TGTGCCAGCAGCTTAGGCCGGGCCAGGGGGAACACTGAAGCTTTCTTT. It translates to CASSLGRARGNTEAFF. Full variable domain (missing parts from reference TRBV13 and TRBJ1-1): AAGVIQSPRHLIKEKRETATLKCYPIPRHDTVYWYQQGPGQDPQFLISFYEKMQSDKGSIPDRFSAQQFSDYHSELNMSSLELGDSALYFCASSLGRARGNTEAFFGQGTRLTVV.

The J gene is TRBJ1-2, the V gene TRBV28; 7 bases fit TRBD1. After removal of 7 bases from V and 5 bases from J, the junction contained 10 bases not matched to a gene. The CDR3 sequence is 14 residues long. In germline, CDR1 is MDHEN, CDR2 SYDVKM. In DNA form, the CDR3 reads TGTGCCAGCACATCGGACAGGACCGTATATGGCTACACCTTC. As protein: CASTSDRTVYGYTF.

The chain combines TRBV6-5 with TRBJ2-7; the D gene is possibly TRBD1 (6 bases). Trimming shortened V by 6 bases and J by 6 bases, and 18 bases separated the two germline ends. The CDR3 contains 14 residues. Per germline, CDR1 MNHEY and CDR2 SVGAGI. The DNA of the CDR3 is TGTGCCAGCAGGTTACAGGGAAACCCCTCCGAGCAGTACTTC. It codes for CASRLQGNPSEQYF.

The chain's CDR3 is CASSQSGVSNQPQHF. Here the CDR3 DNA reads TGTGCCAGCAGCCAAAGCGGGGTAAGCAATCAGCCCCAGCATTTT. V usage is TRBV3-1 (or the pseudogene TRBV3-2) and J usage is TRBJ1-5; D call uncertain. This CDR3 comprises 15 residues. The germline V and J ends were trimmed by 2 bases and 1 base, with 9 bases remaining between them. Looked up from germline, CDR1 is LGHDT and CDR2 is YNNKEL (reference sequence).

This clone was recorded only once. V and J are TRBV5-4 and TRBJ1-6; perhaps TRBD1 as D (6 bases). The CDR3 consists of 14 residues. Germline assignment: CDR1 SGHNT and CDR2 YYREEE (reference sequence). Trimming shortened V by 4 bases and J by 9 bases, and 14 bases separated the two germline ends. The CDR3 spells CASSPNYRASPLHF. Written as DNA, the CDR3 is TGTGCCAGCAGCCCGAATTACAGGGCTTCACCCCTCCACTTT.

The V and J genes are TRBV28 and TRBJ1-1; the D gene is possibly TRBD1 (5 bases). The germline gives CDR1 MDHEN, CDR2 SYDVKM. The CDR3 runs to 13 residues. Trimming cost V 6 bases and J 5 bases, with 13 bases left between them. CDR3: CASSPRQGTEAFF. DNA for the CDR3: TGTGCCAGCAGCCCGAGGCAGGGAACTGAAGCTTTCTTT.

CDR3 in DNA: TGCGCCAGCAGCCAAGACGGGGGATCGGATACGCAGTATTTT. It encodes CASSQDGGSDTQYF. The chain couples TRBV4-1 to TRBJ2-3, with a possible D match to TRBD2 (6 bases). V was clipped by 0 bases and J by 6 bases, with 10 bases between them. CDR3 length: 14 residues. Looked up from germline, CDR1 is MGHRA and CDR2 is YSYEKL.

The gene calls are TRBV5-1 and TRBJ2-1; possibly TRBD1 for D (5 bases). The germline gives CDR1 SGHRS, CDR2 YFSETQ. CDR3 length equals 16 residues. Deletions cut 4 bases from V and 0 bases from J, with 14 bases between. The CDR3 sequence: CASSPDILSSYNEQFF. The CDR3 DNA sequence: TGCGCCAGCAGCCCGGACATACTAAGCTCCTACAATGAGCAGTTCTTC. The full variable domain, rest sourced from reference TRBV5-1 and TRBJ2-1, is KAGVTQTPRYLIKTRGQQVTLSCSPISGHRSVSWYQQTPGQGLQFLFEYFSETQRNKGNFPGRFSGRQFSNSRSEMNVSTLELGDSALYLCASSPDILSSYNEQFFGPGTRLTVL.